Below are 9 T cell receptor beta chains sequenced from a single sample in a study of breast tumors, draining lymph nodes, adjacent tissues (dated by TCRdb to 2016 to 2018). Libraries were prepared through multiplex PCR. Sequenced using an Illumina HiSeq 2000. Using fastp at Q25 and MiXCR, TCRdb reprocessed the public reads and kept productive beta chains. Rows are combined by CDR3 protein, so each entry shows the most common genes and DNA. The sample has approximately 300,000 distinct CDR3 sequences on record, 30% to 35% of them singletons. The ten largest make up 1.1% of the sample. Lymph node samples were obtained from the axillary draining lymph nodes of breast cancer patients. Sequencing was done on a sample of axillary lymph node tissue. Receptors originate from a female donor with breast cancer. Some clones in this sample may be carry-over from other donors' samples.

This clonotype was counted at least ten times. This sequence joins TRBV11-2 and TRBJ2-5, with a tentative D call TRBD2 (5 bases). The CDR3 sequence is 17 residues long. With 2 bases removed from V and 2 bases from J, the gap between germline ends came to 18 bases. In germline, CDR1 is SGHAT, CDR2 FQNNGV. The DNA for the CDR3 is TGTGCCAGCAGCTTATCGGCCCTCGAGGGTCAACAAGAGACCCAGTACTTC. Amino acids: CASSLSALEGQQETQYF.

Turning to this clonotype: A much larger clonotype is one base distant, so this may be a read error. The chain couples TRBV6-6 to TRBJ2-7; D unclear. Germline V gene lookup returns CDR1 MNHNY and CDR2 SVGAGI (reference sequence). This CDR3 contains 11 residues. CDR3 in amino acids: CASSNKYGQYF. In DNA, the CDR3 is TGTGCCAGCAGCAATAAATACGGGCAGTACTTC.

This clonotype occurred many times. J is TRBJ2-1 and V is TRBV11-3; D is unresolved. Between the trimmed V and J ends, which lost 1 base and 0 bases, there was a span of 7 bases. Germline CDR1 SGHNT, CDR2 YENEEA. CDR3 length equals 15 residues. DNA for the CDR3: TGTGCCAGCAGCTTAGTCCGCAGCTCCTACAATGAGCAGTTCTTC. Residues: CASSLVRSSYNEQFF.

This clonotype was seen repeatedly, ten times or more. Written as DNA, the CDR3 is TGTGCCAGCAGCAGAGATTTTAATGAGCAGTTCTTC. The encoded protein is CASSRDFNEQFF. The V call is TRBV5-5, the J call TRBJ2-1, with D unclear. With 4 bases removed from V and 7 bases from J, the gap between germline ends came to 9 bases. The CDR3 sequence is 12 residues long. Per germline, CDR1 SGHKS and CDR2 YYEKEE (reference sequence).

A few counts support this clonotype. A much larger clone sits a single nucleotide away, making a read error possible. J is TRBJ2-7 and V is TRBV11-2; 8 nucleotides align to TRBD2. Germline CDR1 is SGHAT and CDR2 is FQNNGV. CDR3 length equals 15 residues. V dropped 3 bases and J dropped 5; count of bases not matched to a gene: 9. As DNA, the CDR3 is TGTGCCAGCAGCTTCGTTAGCGGGACGGCCGACGAGCAGTACTTC. Residues: CASSFVSGTADEQYF.

Note on this clonotype: At one boundary the junction diverges from the germline segment, which might be a read error. The chain joins TRBV7-2 to TRBJ1-2; TRBD1 matches at 11 bases. CDR1 is SGHTA, CDR2 FQGNSA, per germline. The CDR3 is 15 residues long. CDR3 bases: TGTGCCAGCAGCGTATCGGGACAGGGGGTAGGGGGCTACCCCTTC. Translating it yields CASSVSGQGVGGYPF.

This clonotype has ten or more counts. The chain combines TRBV30 with TRBJ2-7; unclear D gene. The germline gives CDR1 GTSNPN, CDR2 SVGIG (reference sequence). The CDR3 loop spans 12 amino acids. Trimming stripped 7 bases from V and 2 bases from J, with 12 bases between. The CDR3 protein is CAYRVVTYEQYF. The CDR3 nucleotides read TGTGCCTATAGGGTTGTTACCTACGAGCAGTACTTC.

The chain combines TRBV27 with TRBJ2-1; 10 nucleotides match TRBD1. CDR1 and CDR2 from the germline V gene are MNHEY and SMNVEV (reference sequence). The CDR3 contains 14 residues. V was pared by 1 base and J by 7 bases, with 1 base of the junction left unmatched. CDR3 amino acids: CASSLWGQGNEQFF. CDR3 DNA: TGTGCCAGCAGTTTATGGGGACAGGGGAATGAGCAGTTCTTC.

As for this clonotype: This may be a read error: a much more frequent sequence differs by one nucleotide. The chain joins TRBV20-1 to TRBJ2-1; 9 bases map to TRBD2. Germline loops: CDR1 DFQATT, CDR2 SNEGSKA (reference sequence). This CDR3 is 12 amino acids long. The CDR3 is CSAKEREVEPFF. The CDR3 bases are TGCAGTGCTAAGGAGCGGGAGGTTGAGCCGTTCTTC.